The next 20 T cell receptor beta chains were all read from a single sample in a study of OX40 agonist ivuxolimab in advanced cancers. Using immunoSEQ multiplex PCR, the repertoire was profiled, and TCRdb retains in-frame clones only, with some absent. The sample lists under 20,000 clones, approximately 85% occurring once. This specimen was CD4+ or CD8+ T cells sorted from blood, taken in a trial of the OX40 agonist ivuxolimab. The receptors here all came from an adult with an advanced solid tumor such as melanoma, head and neck, liver or kidney cancer.

This chain links TRBV7-1 with TRBJ2-6; D is perhaps TRBD1 (5 bases). TRBV7-1 is assigned to the ORF class and has an uncertain function. V gave up 5 bases and J gave up 5 bases, with 22 bases separating them. The CDR3 consists of 18 residues. CDR3 sequence reads: CASSRRPRGQSRANVLTF. The CDR3 DNA sequence: TGTGCCAGCAGCCGAAGGCCTCGAGGACAAAGTCGGGCCAACGTCCTGACTTTC.

J is TRBJ2-1 and V is TRBV27; 8 bases map to TRBD2. V was clipped by 3 bases and J by 8 bases; unmatched bases: 3. The CDR3 contains 13 residues. Germline CDR1 reads MNHEY; CDR2 reads SMNVEV (reference sequence). CDR3 in DNA: TGTGCCAGCAGTTTTCAGCGGGAGTATGAGCAGTTCTTC. Amino acid sequence: CASSFQREYEQFF.

V and J are TRBV18 and TRBJ2-3; the D gene is possibly TRBD2 (5 bases). Germline assignment: CDR1 KGHSH and CDR2 LQKENI. The length of the CDR3 is 14 residues. V was clipped by 2 bases and J by 8 bases, with 14 bases between them. CDR3 protein: CASSPTAEGRTQYF. CDR3 bases: TGTGCCAGCTCACCAACGGCTGAGGGTCGTACGCAGTATTTT.

The chain is built from TRBV6-1 and TRBJ2-7, with 8 bases identical to TRBD1. The CDR3 consists of 12 residues. From germline, CDR1 is MNHNS and CDR2 SASEGT. The V gene end was trimmed by 7 bases and the J gene end by 4 bases; junction bases not matched to a gene: 3. For the CDR3, the DNA is TGTGCCAGCAAGGGACAGGAGTACGAGCAGTACTTC. Its protein is CASKGQEYEQYF.

The V and J genes are TRBV7-9 and TRBJ2-1; D is possibly TRBD1 (6 bases). Germline-derived CDR1 and CDR2 are SEHNR and FQNEAQ (reference sequence). The CDR3 length is 15 residues. V was clipped by 3 bases and J by 8 bases, with 17 bases between them. The CDR3 reads CASSFQDRPGDEQFF. Here the CDR3 DNA reads TGTGCCAGCAGCTTTCAAGACAGACCAGGGGATGAGCAGTTCTTC.

This chain links TRBV11-1 with TRBJ2-7; 8 bases fit TRBD2. Germline values: CDR1 SGHAT, CDR2 FQDESV (reference sequence). J was trimmed by 6 bases and V by 1 base; bases with no gene match: 8. The CDR3 has 15 residues. The CDR3 region has the DNA TGTGCCAGCAGCTTAGGAGCGGGAGAAGGTTTCGAGCAGTACTTC. Translation gives CASSLGAGEGFEQYF.

V and J are TRBV29-1 and TRBJ1-2; D is possibly TRBD1 (6 bases). Per germline, CDR1 SQVTM and CDR2 ANQGSEA. The CDR3 has 15 amino acids. Trimming took off 1 base at V and 5 bases at J, with 17 bases between the two ends. CDR3 bases: TGCAGCGTTGAAGTTGAGGGGGAGGGAGGGTATGGCTACACCTTC. It encodes CSVEVEGEGGYGYTF.

The chain uses TRBV7-2 and TRBJ2-7, with TRBD2 matching over 8 bases. With V trimmed by 4 bases and J by 2 bases, 7 bases remained unmatched. Germline values: CDR1 SGHTA, CDR2 FQGNSA. This CDR3 is 15 amino acids long. In nucleotides, the CDR3 is TGTGCCAGCAGCTCAAGAGGGCGGGGGGCCTACGAGCAGTACTTC. Protein product: CASSSRGRGAYEQYF.

The J gene is TRBJ2-7, the V gene TRBV23-1; possible D gene TRBD1, 5 bases. TRBV23-1 has ORF status, its function being uncertain. Trimming pared 1 base from V and 3 bases from J, leaving 13 bases between. The CDR3 is made up of 15 amino acids. The CDR3 spells CASSQFKGLGYEQYF. In DNA form, the CDR3 reads TGCGCCAGCAGTCAATTTAAGGGGTTAGGCTACGAGCAGTACTTC.

The V and J genes are TRBV5-5 and TRBJ2-7; 9 nucleotides line up with TRBD1. The germline V gene encodes CDR1 SGHKS and CDR2 YYEKEE (reference sequence). The length of the CDR3 is 15 residues. The V segment lost 1 base and the J segment 3 bases; nucleotides outside the gene matches: 5. The CDR3: CASSLTGGAGYEQYF. CDR3 sequence (DNA): TGTGCCAGCAGCTTGACAGGGGGCGCCGGCTACGAGCAGTACTTC.

CDR3 in amino acids: CASSLQQGPYEQYF. DNA of the CDR3: TGTGCCAGCAGCTTACAACAGGGCCCCTACGAGCAGTACTTC. The chain employs TRBV7-6 and TRBJ2-7; maybe TRBD1 (6 bases). Trimming stripped 2 bases from V and 2 bases from J, with 10 bases between. This CDR3 has 14 residues. Germline V gives CDR1 SGHVS, CDR2 FNYEAQ.

The chain couples TRBV7-9 to TRBJ1-1; D ambiguous. CDR3 length: 12 residues. The germline V gene encodes CDR1 SEHNR and CDR2 FQNEAQ (reference sequence). V was pared by 1 base and J by 2 bases, with 2 bases between. CDR3: CASSLENTEAFF. CDR3 DNA sequence: TGTGCCAGCAGCTTAGAAAACACTGAAGCTTTCTTT.

The gene calls are TRBV7-9 and TRBJ1-2; no reliable D call. Germline V gives CDR1 SEHNR, CDR2 FQNEAQ (reference sequence). CDR3 size: 12 residues. The germline V and J ends were trimmed by 0 bases and 6 bases, with 5 bases remaining between them. In DNA form, the CDR3 reads TGTGCCAGCAGCTTAGCGAGAAATGGCTACACCTTC. This codes for CASSLARNGYTF.

This chain links TRBV5-1 with TRBJ2-6; the match to TRBD1 covers 8 bases. This CDR3 has 17 amino acids. The V gene's germline CDR1 is SGHRS and CDR2 YFSETQ. The V segment lost 0 bases and the J segment 0 bases; nucleotides outside the gene matches: 2. CDR3 region: CASSLGTGLSGANVLTF. DNA for the CDR3: TGCGCCAGCAGCTTGGGGACAGGGCTCTCTGGGGCCAACGTCCTGACTTTC.

This clone was counted a single time. This chain uses TRBV5-1 with TRBJ2-2; TRBD2 might be the D (5 bases). The CDR3 has 13 residues. Germline CDR1 and CDR2: SGHRS and YFSETQ. V was cut by 1 base and J by 8 bases, with 9 bases left in between. In nucleotides, the CDR3 is TGCGCCAGCAGCTTGCGAGGGTATGGGGAGCTGTTTTTT. The encoded protein is CASSLRGYGELFF.

This rearrangement joins TRBV7-2 to TRBJ1-3; weak D call: TRBD1 (5 bases). Trimming left V 6 bases short and J 8 bases short, with 20 bases between. Germline V gene sequence: CDR1 SGHTA, CDR2 FQGNSA. The CDR3 runs 15 residues. The chain's CDR3 is CASRGGEMGVDTIYF. The CDR3 region has the DNA TGTGCCAGCAGGGGTGGTGAAATGGGGGTAGACACCATATATTTT.

V is TRBV19 and J is TRBJ2-3; D gene unclear. Germline CDR1 reads LNHDA; CDR2 reads SQIVND (reference sequence). This CDR3 contains 14 residues. The germline V and J ends were trimmed by 8 bases and 3 bases, with 15 bases remaining between them. The CDR3, as DNA: TGTGCCAGTGCCCCGCTCTCCTGGACAGATACGCAGTATTTT. Protein product: CASAPLSWTDTQYF.

The CDR3 loop reads CASSLSVQDEQYF. The CDR3 DNA reads TGTGCCAGCAGTTTATCGGTACAGGACGAGCAGTACTTC. V gene TRBV27 combines with J gene TRBJ2-7; possibly TRBD1 for D (5 bases). The V gene's germline CDR1 is MNHEY and CDR2 SMNVEV (reference sequence). V lost 0 bases to trimming and J lost 5 bases, with 8 bases between them. There are 13 residues in the CDR3.

V usage is TRBV6-5 and J usage is TRBJ1-5; 7 bases line up with TRBD1. Germline V lookup: CDR1 MNHEY, CDR2 SVGAGI. This CDR3 has 14 residues. With 6 bases clipped from V and 2 bases from J, the junction kept 4 bases outside the gene matches. The CDR3 DNA is TGTGCCAGCAGCCTCACAGGGGGCAATCAGCCCCAGCATTTT. Translating it yields CASSLTGGNQPQHF.

In DNA, the CDR3 is TGCGCCAGCAGTGTCGTGGATACGCAACAAAGTCGGGCCAACGTCCTGACTTTC. This codes for CASSVVDTQQSRANVLTF. This chain uses TRBV23-1 with TRBJ2-6; D gene unclear. TRBV23-1 is reported as an ORF; its role is uncertain. The germline V and J ends were trimmed by 5 bases and 5 bases, with 22 bases remaining between them. This CDR3 region has 18 residues.